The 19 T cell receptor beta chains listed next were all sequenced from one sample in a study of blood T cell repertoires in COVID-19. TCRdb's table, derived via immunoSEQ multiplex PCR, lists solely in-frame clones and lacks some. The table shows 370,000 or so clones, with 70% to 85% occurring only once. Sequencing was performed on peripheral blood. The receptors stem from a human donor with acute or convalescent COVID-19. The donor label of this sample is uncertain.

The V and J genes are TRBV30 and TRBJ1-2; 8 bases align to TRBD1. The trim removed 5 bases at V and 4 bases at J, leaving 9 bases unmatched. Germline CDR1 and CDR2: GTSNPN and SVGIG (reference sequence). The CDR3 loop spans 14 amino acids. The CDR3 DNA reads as TGTGCCTGGGACTTGGGACAGGACTTCTATGGCTACACCTTC. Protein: CAWDLGQDFYGYTF.

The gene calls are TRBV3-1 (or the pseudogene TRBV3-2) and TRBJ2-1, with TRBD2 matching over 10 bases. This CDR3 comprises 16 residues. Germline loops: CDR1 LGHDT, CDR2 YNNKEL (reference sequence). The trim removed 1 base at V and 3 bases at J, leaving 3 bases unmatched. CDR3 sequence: CASSQGLAGDYNEQFF. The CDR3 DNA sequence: TGTGCCAGCAGCCAAGGTCTAGCGGGGGACTACAATGAGCAGTTCTTC.

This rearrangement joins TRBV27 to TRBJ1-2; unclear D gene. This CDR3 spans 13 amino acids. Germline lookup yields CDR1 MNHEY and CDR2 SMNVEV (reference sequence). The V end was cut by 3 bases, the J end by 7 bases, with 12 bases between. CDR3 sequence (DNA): TGTGCCAGCAGTTTCGACTCAATGAGTGGCTACACCTTC. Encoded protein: CASSFDSMSGYTF.

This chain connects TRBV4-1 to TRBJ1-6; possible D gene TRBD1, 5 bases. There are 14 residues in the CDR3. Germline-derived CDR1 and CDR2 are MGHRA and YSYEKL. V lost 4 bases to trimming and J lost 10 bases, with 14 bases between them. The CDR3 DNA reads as TGCGCCAGCAGCCTTCTCCAGGGTCCATCACCCCTCCACTTT. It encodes CASSLLQGPSPLHF.

In nucleotides, the CDR3 is TGTGCCACCAGCAGAGATGTGGGGGACAGGGCGTCCGGCTACACCTTC. It codes for CATSRDVGDRASGYTF. V usage is TRBV15 and J usage is TRBJ1-2; 9 positions agree with TRBD1. The CDR3 is made up of 16 amino acids. V was clipped by 0 bases and J by 8 bases; unmatched bases: 10. Germline V CDR1 and CDR2: LNHNV, YYDKDF (reference sequence). The full variable domain, in which reference TRBV15 and TRBJ1-2 provide the parts outside the CDR3, is DAMVIQNPRYQVTQFGKPVTLSCSQTLNHNVMYWYQQKSSQAPKLLFHYYDKDFNNEADTPDNFQSRRPNTSFCFLDIRSPGLGDTAMYLCATSRDVGDRASGYTFGSGTRLTVV.

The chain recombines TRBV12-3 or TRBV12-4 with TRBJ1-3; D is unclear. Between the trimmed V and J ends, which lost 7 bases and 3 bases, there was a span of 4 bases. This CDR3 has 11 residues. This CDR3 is CASMSGNTIYF. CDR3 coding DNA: TGTGCCAGCATGAGTGGAAACACCATATATTTT.

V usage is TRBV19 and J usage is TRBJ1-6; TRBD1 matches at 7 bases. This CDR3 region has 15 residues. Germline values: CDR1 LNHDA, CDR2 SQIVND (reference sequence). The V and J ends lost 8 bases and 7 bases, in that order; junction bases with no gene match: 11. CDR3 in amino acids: CASATDRAGNSPLHF. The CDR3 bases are TGTGCCAGTGCGACCGACAGGGCCGGAAATTCACCCCTCCACTTT.

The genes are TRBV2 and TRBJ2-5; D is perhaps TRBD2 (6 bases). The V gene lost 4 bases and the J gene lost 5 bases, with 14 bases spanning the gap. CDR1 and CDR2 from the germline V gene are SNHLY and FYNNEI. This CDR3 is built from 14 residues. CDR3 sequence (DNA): TGTGCCAGCAGTGGACTTGCGGGGATTGAGACCCAGTACTTC. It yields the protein CASSGLAGIETQYF.

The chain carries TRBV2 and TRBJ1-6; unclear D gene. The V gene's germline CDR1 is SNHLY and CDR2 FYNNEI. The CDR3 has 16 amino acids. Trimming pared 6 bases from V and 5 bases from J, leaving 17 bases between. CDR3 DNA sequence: TGTGCCAGCAGCCCCCGTGGGTACAGCAATAATTCACCCCTCCACTTT. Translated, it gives CASSPRGYSNNSPLHF.

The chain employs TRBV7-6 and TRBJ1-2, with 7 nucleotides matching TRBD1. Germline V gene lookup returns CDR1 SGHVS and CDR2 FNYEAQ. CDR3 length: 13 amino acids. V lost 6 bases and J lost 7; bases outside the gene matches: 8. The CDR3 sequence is CASRLDRVGGYTF. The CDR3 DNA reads TGTGCCAGCAGACTCGACAGGGTGGGTGGCTACACCTTC.

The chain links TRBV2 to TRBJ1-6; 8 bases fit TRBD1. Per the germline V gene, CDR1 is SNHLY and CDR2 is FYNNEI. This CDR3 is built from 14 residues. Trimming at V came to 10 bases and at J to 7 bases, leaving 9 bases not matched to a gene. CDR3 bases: TGTGCCACCCAGGGGGGGACAGGAAATTCACCCCTCCACTTT. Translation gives CATQGGTGNSPLHF.

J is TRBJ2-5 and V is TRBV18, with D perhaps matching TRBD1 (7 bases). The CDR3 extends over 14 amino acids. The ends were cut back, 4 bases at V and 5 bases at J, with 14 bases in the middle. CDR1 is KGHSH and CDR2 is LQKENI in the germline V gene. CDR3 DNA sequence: TGTGCCAGCTCACTAGGAGGGGGCTTCGAGACCCAGTACTTC. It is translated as CASSLGGGFETQYF.

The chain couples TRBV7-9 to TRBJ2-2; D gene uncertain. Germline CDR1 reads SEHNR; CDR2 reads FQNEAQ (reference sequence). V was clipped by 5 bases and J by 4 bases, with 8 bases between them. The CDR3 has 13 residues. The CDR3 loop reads CASSPTTTGELFF. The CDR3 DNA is TGTGCCAGCAGCCCTACCACCACCGGGGAGCTGTTTTTT. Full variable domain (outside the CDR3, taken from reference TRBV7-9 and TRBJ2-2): DTGVSQNPRHKITKRGQNVTFRCDPISEHNRLYWYRQTLGQGPEFLTYFQNEAQLEKSRLLSDRFSAERPKGSFSTLEIQRTEQGDSAMYLCASSPTTTGELFFGEGSRLTVL.

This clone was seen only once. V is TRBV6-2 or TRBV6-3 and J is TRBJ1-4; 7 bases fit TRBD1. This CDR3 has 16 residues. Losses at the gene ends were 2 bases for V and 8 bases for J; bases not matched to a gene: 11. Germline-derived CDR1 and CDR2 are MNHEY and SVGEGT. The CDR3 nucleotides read TGTGCCAGCAGTTACGGACTGACAGGGCGAGGGGAAAAACTGTTTTTT. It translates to CASSYGLTGRGEKLFF.

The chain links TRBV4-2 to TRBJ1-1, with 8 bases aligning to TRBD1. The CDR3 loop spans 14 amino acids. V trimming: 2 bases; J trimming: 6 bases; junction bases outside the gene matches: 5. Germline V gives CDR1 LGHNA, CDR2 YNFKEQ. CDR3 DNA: TGTGCCAGCAGCCAATCTCGGACAGGGTCTGAAGCTTTCTTT. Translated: CASSQSRTGSEAFF.

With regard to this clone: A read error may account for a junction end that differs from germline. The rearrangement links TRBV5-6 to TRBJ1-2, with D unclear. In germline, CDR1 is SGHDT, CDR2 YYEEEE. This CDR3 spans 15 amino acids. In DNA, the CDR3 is TGTGCCGGCAGCTCACAGCGGGGTGCGGCGAGGGGCTACACCTTC. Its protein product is CAGSSQRGAARGYTF.

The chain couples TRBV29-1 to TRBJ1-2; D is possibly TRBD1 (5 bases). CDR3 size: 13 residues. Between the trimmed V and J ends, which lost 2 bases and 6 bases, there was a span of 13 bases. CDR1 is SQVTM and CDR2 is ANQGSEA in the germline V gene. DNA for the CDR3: TGCAGCGTTGAAAGGAGGGGACGGCATGGCTACACCTTC. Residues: CSVERRGRHGYTF.

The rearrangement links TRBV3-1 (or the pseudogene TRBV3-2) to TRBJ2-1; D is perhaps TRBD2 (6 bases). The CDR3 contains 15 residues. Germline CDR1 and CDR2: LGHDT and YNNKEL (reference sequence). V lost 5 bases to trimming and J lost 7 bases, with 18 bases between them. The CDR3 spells CASSFTGGLFNEQFF. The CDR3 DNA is TGTGCCAGCAGCTTCACCGGGGGTTTATTTAATGAGCAGTTCTTC.

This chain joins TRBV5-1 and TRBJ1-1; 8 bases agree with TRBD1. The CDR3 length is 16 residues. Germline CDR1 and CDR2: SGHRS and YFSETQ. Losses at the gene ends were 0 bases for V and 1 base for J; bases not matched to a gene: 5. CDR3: CASSLGVDRENTEAFF. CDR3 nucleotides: TGCGCCAGCAGCTTGGGGGTGGACAGGGAGAACACTGAAGCTTTCTTT. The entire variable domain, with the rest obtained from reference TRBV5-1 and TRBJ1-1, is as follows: KAGVTQTPRYLIKTRGQQVTLSCSPISGHRSVSWYQQTPGQGLQFLFEYFSETQRNKGNFPGRFSGRQFSNSRSEMNVSTLELGDSALYLCASSLGVDRENTEAFFGQGTRLTVV.